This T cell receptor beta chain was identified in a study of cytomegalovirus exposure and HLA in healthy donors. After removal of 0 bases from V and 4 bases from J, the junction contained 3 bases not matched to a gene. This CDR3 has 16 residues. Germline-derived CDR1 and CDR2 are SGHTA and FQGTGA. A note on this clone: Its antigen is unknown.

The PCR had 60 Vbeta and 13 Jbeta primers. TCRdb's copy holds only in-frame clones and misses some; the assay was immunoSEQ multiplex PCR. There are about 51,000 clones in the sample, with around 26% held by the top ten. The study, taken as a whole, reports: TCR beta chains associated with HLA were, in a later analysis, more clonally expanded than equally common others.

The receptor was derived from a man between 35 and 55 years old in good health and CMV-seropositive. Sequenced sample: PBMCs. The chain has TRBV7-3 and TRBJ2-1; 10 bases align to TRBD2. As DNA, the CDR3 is TGTGCCAGCAGCTTAACCCTTAGCGGGGGGTACAATGAGCAGTTCTTC. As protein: CASSLTLSGGYNEQFF. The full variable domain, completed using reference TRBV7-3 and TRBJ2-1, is GAGVSQTPSNKVTEKGKYVELRCDPISGHTALYWYRQSLGQGPEFLIYFQGTGAADDSGLPNDRFFAVRPEGSVSTLKIQRTERGDSAVYLCASSLTLSGGYNEQFFGPGTRLTVL.